The clone carrying this TCR beta chain was seen ten or more times. Its antigen remains unknown. Unique molecular identifiers were present on cDNA, and template switching added a universal primer site. TCRdb analysed the 5' RACE reads with MiXCR anew, one entry per CDR3 protein. The table includes around 670,000 distinct CDR3 sequences, 5.5% to 7.5% detected once. The source of the sample is a study of identical twins. Study outcomes and limitations: Whereas memory repertoires showed no such difference, abundant cord blood beta clonotypes carried fewer insertions. It was cross-sectional statistical analysis, not following the same donors, that the conclusions relied on. Beta out-of-frame sequences displayed a weaker excess of sharing between twins.

The specimen was naive T cells sorted from blood. This TCR derives from a man aged 18 to 29 in good health.

This CDR3 is CASSSGDSPYNEQFF. The CDR3, as DNA: TGTGCCAGCAGCTCCGGGGACAGCCCATACAATGAGCAGTTCTTC. The rearrangement uses TRBV7-8 and TRBJ2-1; 7 bases are a match to TRBD1. V lost 4 bases to trimming and J lost 4 bases; unmatched junction nucleotides: 7. The CDR3 covers 15 residues. From germline, CDR1 is SGHVS and CDR2 FQNEAQ.